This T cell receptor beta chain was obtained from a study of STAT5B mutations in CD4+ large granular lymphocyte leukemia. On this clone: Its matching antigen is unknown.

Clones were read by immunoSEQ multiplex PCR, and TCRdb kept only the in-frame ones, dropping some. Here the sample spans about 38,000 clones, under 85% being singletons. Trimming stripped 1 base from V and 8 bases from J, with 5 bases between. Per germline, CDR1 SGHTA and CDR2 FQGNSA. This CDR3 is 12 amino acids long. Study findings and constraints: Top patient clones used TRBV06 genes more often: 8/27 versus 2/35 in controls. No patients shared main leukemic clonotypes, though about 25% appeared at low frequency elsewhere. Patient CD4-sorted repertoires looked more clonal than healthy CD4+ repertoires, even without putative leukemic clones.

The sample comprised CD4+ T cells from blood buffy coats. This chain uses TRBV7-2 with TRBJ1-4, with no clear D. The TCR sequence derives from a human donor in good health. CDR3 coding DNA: TGTGCCAGCAGCTTAGGTGCAGAAAAACTGTTTTTT. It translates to CASSLGAEKLFF.